This is a list of T cell receptor beta chains from one sample in a study of blood T cells in healthy people across ages. TCRdb re-analysed the 5' RACE reads in MiXCR, keeping a single row per CDR3 protein. The sample has about 620,000 distinct CDR3 sequences; roughly 21% are singletons. The sequenced sample consisted of blood. These TCRs come from a man between 70 and 80 years old in good health. The CDR3 runs from the conserved cysteine through the conserved F or W. The D gene is left open where the match is weak. Clone size is shown for a subset of rows, as once, few, many or a class of expanded clone.

J: TRBJ1-4; D: NA; V: TRBV2; size: few; DNA: TGTGCCGGGTCGTGGGGAACTAATGAAAAACTGTTTTTT; CDR3: CAGSWGTNEKLFF
J: TRBJ1-5; D: NA; V: TRBV18; size: NA; DNA: TGTGCCAGCTCGGACCTATATAGCAATCAGCCCCAGCATTTT; CDR3: CASSDLYSNQPQHF
J: TRBJ2-7; D: NA; V: TRBV6-1; size: few; DNA: TGTGCCAGCGGCAGGGGGGTCTCCTACGAGCAGTACTTC; CDR3: CASGRGVSYEQYF
J: TRBJ1-3; D: TRBD1; V: TRBV6-6; size: NA; DNA: TGTGCCAGCACCTTGACAGGGGTCAACTCTGGAAACACCATATATTTT; CDR3: CASTLTGVNSGNTIYF
J: TRBJ2-5; D: TRBD2; V: TRBV20-1; size: NA; DNA: TGCAGTGCTAGAGATGAAGGGGAACTAGCGGTTAGACACCAAGAGACCCAGTACTTC; CDR3: CSARDEGELAVRHQETQYF
J: TRBJ2-7; D: NA; V: TRBV2; size: NA; DNA: TGTGCCAGCAGTGTCGGCGGGACGGTCTCCTACGAGCAGTACTTC; CDR3: CASSVGGTVSYEQYF
J: TRBJ2-7; D: NA; V: TRBV15; size: NA; DNA: TGTGCCACCAGCAGAGAGGGAGCGGGCTACGAGCAGTACTTC; CDR3: CATSREGAGYEQYF
J: TRBJ2-3; D: TRBD2; V: TRBV20-1; size: many; DNA: TGCAGTGCGGCTAGCGGAAGCACAGATACGCAGTATTTT; CDR3: CSAASGSTDTQYF
J: TRBJ1-4; D: NA; V: TRBV29-1; size: NA; DNA: TGCAGCGTTGAAGGCCAGAATGAAAAGCTGTTTTTT; CDR3: CSVEGQNEKLFF
J: TRBJ2-7; D: TRBD1; V: TRBV7-9; size: NA; DNA: TGTGCCAGCAGCTTAAAGGGGGGACAGGGGAACGGGAGCGTTTACGAGCAGTACTTC; CDR3: CASSLKGGQGNGSVYEQYF
J: TRBJ2-1; D: NA; V: TRBV19; size: NA; DNA: TGTGCCAGTAGTATAGTGGGGGTCCGACTTCGCCGGCAGTTCTTC; CDR3: CASSIVGVRLRRQFF
J: TRBJ1-5; D: NA; V: TRBV11-2; size: few; DNA: TGTGCCAGCAGCTTAGATGGGGGTGGTCAGCCCCAGCATTTT; CDR3: CASSLDGGGQPQHF
J: TRBJ1-1; D: TRBD1; V: TRBV14; size: many; DNA: TGTGCCAGCAGACCTCAGGGGGCGGCCACTGAAGCTTTCTTT; CDR3: CASRPQGAATEAFF
J: TRBJ1-4; D: TRBD1; V: TRBV4-3; size: few; DNA: TGCGCCAGCAGCCAAGATGTAGGGGGCTTGGGTAATGAAAAACTGTTTTTT; CDR3: CASSQDVGGLGNEKLFF
J: TRBJ2-7; D: NA; V: TRBV3-1; size: NA; DNA: TGTGCCAGCAGCCGAACAGGGCTTGGCAGCGCCTACGAGCAGTACTTC; CDR3: CASSRTGLGSAYEQYF
J: TRBJ2-1; D: NA; V: TRBV25-1; size: many; DNA: TGTGCGCCTAGTGAGCAGTTCTTC; CDR3: CAPSEQFF
J: TRBJ2-5; D: NA; V: TRBV5-1; size: NA; DNA: TGCGCCAGCAGCTTGATCGGTAGGACAGACCAAGAGACCCAGTACTTC; CDR3: CASSLIGRTDQETQYF
J: TRBJ2-2; D: NA; V: TRBV6-6; size: few; DNA: TGTGCCAGCAGTTACTCGAGGCAGGGGAACACCGGGGAGCTGTTTTTT; CDR3: CASSYSRQGNTGELFF
J: TRBJ2-4; D: NA; V: TRBV6-2/TRBV6-3; size: few; DNA: TGTGCCAGCAGTCCCGGGAGTTTAGCCAAAAACATTCAGTACTTC; CDR3: CASSPGSLAKNIQYF
J: TRBJ1-1; D: NA; V: TRBV3-1; size: many; DNA: TGTGCCAGCAGCCAAGCGTCCAGGGTAATTGGAGCTTTCTTT; CDR3: CASSQASRVIGAFF
J: TRBJ2-3; D: NA; V: TRBV7-6; size: many; DNA: TGTGCCAGCAGCTTAATGGCGGCAGGGACATCAGATACGCAGTATTTT; CDR3: CASSLMAAGTSDTQYF
J: TRBJ2-3; D: NA; V: TRBV11-2; size: few; DNA: TGTGCCAGCAGCCGACAGGGAGGAGATACGCAGTATTTT; CDR3: CASSRQGGDTQYF
J: TRBJ2-2; D: TRBD2; V: TRBV7-2; size: NA; DNA: TGTGCCAGCAGCTTCGGGACTAGCGGGAGCCGGGAGCTGTTTTTT; CDR3: CASSFGTSGSRELFF
J: TRBJ2-5; D: NA; V: TRBV4-1; size: few; DNA: TGCGCCAGCAGCCAAGGGGACAAGAAAAAAGAGACCCAGTACTTC; CDR3: CASSQGDKKKETQYF
J: TRBJ2-2; D: TRBD2; V: TRBV7-3; size: few; DNA: TGTGCCAGCAGCATTTCAGCGGGAGGAGGTACCGGGGAGCTGTTTTTT; CDR3: CASSISAGGGTGELFF
J: TRBJ2-7; D: NA; V: TRBV11-2; size: few; DNA: TGTGCCAGCAGCTTAGCAGGTTGGCTCCAGAGCCACGAGCAGTACTTC; CDR3: CASSLAGWLQSHEQYF
J: TRBJ2-1; D: TRBD1; V: TRBV20-1; size: few; DNA: TGCAGTGCTATAGGACAGGGGGAGCGGCAGTTCTTC; CDR3: CSAIGQGERQFF
J: TRBJ2-7; D: NA; V: TRBV29-1; size: NA; DNA: TGCAGCGTTGGCGCAGGGTACTACGAGCAGTACTTC; CDR3: CSVGAGYYEQYF
J: TRBJ1-6; D: TRBD1; V: TRBV30; size: NA; DNA: TGTGCCTGGAGTGTACTTGGACAGGGGAATTCACCCCTCCACTTT; CDR3: CAWSVLGQGNSPLHF
J: TRBJ2-5; D: NA; V: TRBV29-1; size: NA; DNA: TGCAGCTTTCGGGTGGCAGAGACCCAGTACTTC; CDR3: CSFRVAETQYF
J: TRBJ1-1; D: TRBD1; V: TRBV5-1; size: many; DNA: TGCGCCAGCAGCTCCCAGGGGGTCATGAACACTGAAGCTTTCTTT; CDR3: CASSSQGVMNTEAFF